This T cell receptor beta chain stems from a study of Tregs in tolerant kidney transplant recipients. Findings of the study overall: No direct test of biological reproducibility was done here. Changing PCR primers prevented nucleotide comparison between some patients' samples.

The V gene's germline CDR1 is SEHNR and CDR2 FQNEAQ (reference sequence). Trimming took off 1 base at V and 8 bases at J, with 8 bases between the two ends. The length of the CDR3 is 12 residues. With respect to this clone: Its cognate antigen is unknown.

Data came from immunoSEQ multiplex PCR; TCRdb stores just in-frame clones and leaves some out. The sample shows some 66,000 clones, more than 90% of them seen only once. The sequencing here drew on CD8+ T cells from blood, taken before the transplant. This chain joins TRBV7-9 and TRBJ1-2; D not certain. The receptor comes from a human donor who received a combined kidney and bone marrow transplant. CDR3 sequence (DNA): TGTGCCAGCAGCTTAGGCTTCGGGGGCTACACCTTC. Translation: CASSLGFGGYTF.